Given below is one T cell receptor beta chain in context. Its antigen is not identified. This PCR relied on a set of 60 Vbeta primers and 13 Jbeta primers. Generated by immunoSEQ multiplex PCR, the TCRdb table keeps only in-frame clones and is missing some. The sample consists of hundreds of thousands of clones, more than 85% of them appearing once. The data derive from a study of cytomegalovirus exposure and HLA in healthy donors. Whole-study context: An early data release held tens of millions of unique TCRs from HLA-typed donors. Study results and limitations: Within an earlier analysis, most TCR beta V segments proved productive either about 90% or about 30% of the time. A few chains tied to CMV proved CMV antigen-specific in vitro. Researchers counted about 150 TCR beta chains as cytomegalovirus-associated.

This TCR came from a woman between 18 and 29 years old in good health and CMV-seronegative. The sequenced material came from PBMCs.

The CDR3 protein is CASSKGQGGYEQYF. Here the CDR3 DNA reads TGTGCCAGCAGTAAGGGACAGGGGGGCTACGAGCAGTACTTC. This chain uses TRBV6-6 with TRBJ2-7, with 11 bases matching TRBD1. The CDR3 sequence is 14 residues long. The V segment lost 5 bases and the J segment 3 bases; nucleotides outside the gene matches: 3. Germline V gene data show CDR1 as MNHNY and CDR2 as SVGAGI (reference sequence).